The 23 T cell receptor beta chains below all came from one sample that was sequenced in a study of T cells in women clearing cervical HPV infection. Produced via immunoSEQ multiplex PCR; TCRdb's table is partial and in-frame only. This specimen shows tens of thousands of clones; the ten leading clones hold more than 1%. The sequencing sample was made of blood buffy coat. The source of these receptors is a woman between 18 and 70 years old with a cervical HPV16 infection that either progressed to CIN3+ or cleared (not recorded which).

With regard to this clone: Read sequence stops 3 residues before the CDR3 end, and the germline J gene provides the missing end. The chain uses TRBV7-2 and TRBJ2-1; unclear D gene. This CDR3 is 14 amino acids long. Trimming removed 9 bases at V and 1 base at J, with 13 bases between. Per the germline V gene, CDR1 is SGHTA and CDR2 is FQGNSA. The CDR3 bases that were read are TGTGCCAGTGGCCAGCAGGCGTCCTACAATGAG. The encoded protein is CASGQQASYNE. The complete CDR3 protein is CASGQQASYNEQFF. Based on the CDR3 plus reference TRBV7-2 and TRBJ2-1, the full variable domain is GAGVSQSPSNKVTEKGKDVELRCDPISGHTALYWYRQSLGQGLEFLIYFQGNSAPDKSGLPSDRFSAERTGGSVSTLTIQRTQQEDSAVYLCASGQQASYNEQFFGPGTRLTVL.

A remark on this clone: The read halts 3 residues ahead of the CDR3 end, with the missing end drawn from the germline J gene. The chain joins TRBV20-1 to TRBJ1-5, with 7 bases matching TRBD1. The CDR3 totals 13 residues. V lost 6 bases, J lost 5 bases, and 7 bases stayed unmatched. The germline gives CDR1 DFQATT, CDR2 SNEGSKA (reference sequence). The DNA read from the CDR3 is TGCAGTGCGGAAACAGGGGAGGATCAGCCC. The encoded protein is CSAETGEDQP. The entire CDR3 reads CSAETGEDQPQHF.

For this clone: Read data end 3 residues before the CDR3 end; the end is taken from the germline J gene. The chain carries TRBV6-2 or TRBV6-3 and TRBJ1-1, with D perhaps matching TRBD1 (6 bases). Trimming removed 5 bases at V and 7 bases at J, with 8 bases between. There are 11 residues in the CDR3. Germline loops: CDR1 MNHEY, CDR2 SVGEGT. Incomplete CDR3 DNA: TGTGCCAGCAGTCGGGACATTGAA. Its protein is CASSRDIE. The CDR3, in full, reads CASSRDIEAFF.

The sequenced CDR3 bases are TGCGCCAGCAGTGTCCCGGGACAGGGACGA. Translated: CASSVPGQGR. The complete CDR3 sequence is CASSVPGQGRAFF. J is TRBJ1-1 and V is TRBV10-1; 9 nucleotides agree with TRBD1. The read is 3 residues too short to cover the CDR3 end, so that end is filled in from the germline J gene. This CDR3 is 13 amino acids long. The germline gives CDR1 WNHNN, CDR2 SYGVQD (reference sequence).

As for this clone: The sequenced fragment ends 3 residues before the CDR3 boundary, so the rest is inferred from the germline J gene. This rearrangement joins TRBV20-1 to TRBJ2-2; 7 positions agree with TRBD2. V shed 6 bases, J shed 1 base, and the junction held 8 bases outside the gene matches. This CDR3 is 15 amino acids long. CDR1 and CDR2 (germline): DFQATT, SNEGSKA (reference sequence). The CDR3 spells CSAQGVAGNTGELFF. The sequenced part of the CDR3 DNA is TGCAGTGCCCAAGGGGTAGCGGGGAACACCGGGGAG.

CDR3 sequence reads: CASGAFGTSEHYEQYF. CDR3 DNA (partial): TGTGCTAGTGGCGCCTTTGGGACTAGCGAGCACTACGAG. The V call is TRBV12-5, the J call TRBJ2-7, with 10 positions matching TRBD2. The read gets to within 3 residues of the CDR3 end, and the germline J gene fills in the rest. Germline V gene data show CDR1 as LGHNT and CDR2 as FRNRAP. The CDR3 loop spans 16 amino acids. The trim removed 6 bases at V and 3 bases at J, leaving 11 bases unmatched.

With respect to this clone: The sequence runs out 3 residues before the end of the CDR3; the remainder is reconstructed from the germline J gene. The chain uses TRBV6-2 or TRBV6-3 and TRBJ2-5; D may be TRBD2 (5 bases). V dropped 6 bases and J dropped 1 base, with 15 bases sitting between them. Germline-derived CDR1 and CDR2 are MNHEY and SVGEGT. The CDR3 loop spans 15 amino acids. The part of the CDR3 DNA that was read is TGTGCCAGCAGCTCCGATCGCGGGTTCCAAGAGACC. This gives the protein CASSSDRGFQET. The CDR3 as a whole reads CASSSDRGFQETQYF.

With regard to this clone: Read sequence stops 3 residues before the CDR3 end, and the germline J gene provides the missing end. The J gene is TRBJ2-2, the V gene TRBV28, with TRBD2 identical over 8 bases. V trimming: 2 bases; J trimming: 8 bases; junction bases outside the gene matches: 7. Germline-derived CDR1 and CDR2 are MDHEN and SYDVKM. The CDR3 has 15 amino acids. The sequenced CDR3 bases are TGTGCCAGCAGTTTAAGGCGGACTAGCTGGGGGGAG. Its translation is CASSLRRTSWGE. The CDR3, in full, reads CASSLRRTSWGELFF.

Regarding this clone: The CDR3 goes on 3 residues after the read ends, and that part is filled in from the germline J gene. This chain connects TRBV5-1 to TRBJ1-4, with a possible D match to TRBD1 (5 bases). The germline CDR1 and CDR2 sequences are SGHRS and YFSETQ. V shed 3 bases and J shed 10 bases, with 16 bases lying between them. This CDR3 has 14 amino acids. CDR3 sequence: CASSSGPRGGKLFF. The CDR3 bases that were read are TGCGCCAGCAGCTCCGGGCCCCGGGGGGGAAAA.

As concerns this clone: Mismatch with germline at one junction end may stem from a read error. The CDR3 DNA, read in part, is TGTGCCAGCTCCCCACAGGCCCGGACTAGTTCCTACAATGAG. Translated, it gives CASSPQARTSSYNE. The complete CDR3 reads CASSPQARTSSYNEQFF. V and J are TRBV18 and TRBJ2-1; TRBD2 matches at 7 bases. The read ends 3 residues before the CDR3 terminus; that terminus is restored from the germline J gene. CDR3 size: 17 residues. Germline V gene sequence: CDR1 KGHSH, CDR2 LQKENI.

Notes on this clone: The missing CDR3 end, 3 residues past where the read stops, is filled in from the germline J gene. The chain uses TRBV19 and TRBJ1-1, with a possible D match to TRBD1 (5 bases). V was clipped by 1 base and J by 3 bases, with 12 bases between them. The CDR3 runs to 15 residues. CDR1 is LNHDA and CDR2 is SQIVND in the germline V gene (reference sequence). CDR3 sequence reads: CASSIAGSLDTEAFF. The DNA read from the CDR3 is TGTGCCAGTAGTATAGCAGGGAGCCTGGACACTGAA.

A note on this clone: The observed sequence ends 3 residues before the CDR3 terminus, with the missing tail filled in from the germline J gene. This chain connects TRBV18 to TRBJ2-7; 8 bases fit TRBD1. V dropped 5 bases and J dropped 3; count of bases not matched to a gene: 6. There are 14 residues in the CDR3. Germline lookup yields CDR1 KGHSH and CDR2 LQKENI. The sequenced part of the CDR3 DNA is TGTGCCAGCTCAGGACAGGGTGCCAACTACGAG. This codes for CASSGQGANYE. The entire CDR3 is CASSGQGANYEQYF.

A remark on this clone: The read falls 3 residues short of the CDR3 end, and the missing part is taken from the germline J gene. This chain links TRBV20-1 with TRBJ2-7; the D gene is possibly TRBD2 (5 bases). The CDR3 consists of 14 residues. Trimming removed 5 bases at V and 4 bases at J, with 18 bases between. Per germline, CDR1 DFQATT and CDR2 SNEGSKA (reference sequence). The CDR3 loop reads CSALPTTSLYEQYF. Partial CDR3 DNA: TGCAGTGCTCTCCCGACTACGTCTCTATACGAG.

A remark on this clone: The read ends 3 residues shy of where the CDR3 ends; the end is completed using the germline J gene. The chain joins TRBV7-7 to TRBJ2-6; a possible D gene is TRBD2 (6 bases). Germline V gene data show CDR1 as SSHAT and CDR2 as FNYEAQ (reference sequence). The CDR3 has 13 residues. Trimming cost V 5 bases and J 4 bases, with 6 bases left between them. The covered CDR3 bases are TGTGCCAGCAGCCGGGGGGGGGCCAACGTC. Translation gives CASSRGGANV. The complete CDR3 protein is CASSRGGANVLTF.

As concerns this clone: The DNA ends 3 residues before the CDR3 does, and the rest of the CDR3 is filled in from the germline J gene. J is TRBJ2-5 and V is TRBV10-1, with TRBD1 matching 7 bases. Trimming removed 6 bases from V and 2 bases from J; junction bases left unmatched: 12. The germline V gene encodes CDR1 WNHNN and CDR2 SYGVQD (reference sequence). CDR3 length equals 16 residues. The sequenced part of the CDR3 DNA is TGCGCCAGCAGAGACCCATATCCGGGACAGCAAGAGACC. It codes for CASRDPYPGQQET. The CDR3 in its entirety is CASRDPYPGQQETQYF.

CDR3 protein: CASSESVADHTDTQYF. The CDR3 DNA, read in part, is TGCGCCAGCAGTGAGTCCGTAGCGGATCACACAGATACG. This chain uses TRBV10-1 with TRBJ2-3; D is perhaps TRBD2 (6 bases). From the germline J gene comes the end of the CDR3, since the read stops 3 residues before it. CDR3 length: 16 residues. The V end was cut by 0 bases, the J end by 2 bases, with 12 bases between. Germline V gene sequence: CDR1 WNHNN, CDR2 SYGVQD (reference sequence).

The DNA read from the CDR3 is TGTGCCAGTAGTACCCAAAACAGGGTGGAAGGGTATGGC. Encoded protein: CASSTQNRVEGYG. The complete CDR3 protein is CASSTQNRVEGYGYTF. The chain recombines TRBV19 with TRBJ1-2; D is possibly TRBD1 (6 bases). The CDR3 end falls 3 residues outside the read, so it is completed with the germline J gene. CDR3 size: 16 residues. CDR1 and CDR2 from the germline V gene are LNHDA and SQIVND (reference sequence). V was clipped by 4 bases and J by 5 bases, with 20 bases between them.

Comments on this clone: The DNA ends 3 residues before the CDR3 does, and the rest of the CDR3 is filled in from the germline J gene. The V and J genes are TRBV7-8 and TRBJ1-6; TRBD1 agrees at 7 bases. Germline V lookup: CDR1 SGHVS, CDR2 FQNEAQ. This CDR3 region has 15 residues. J lost 3 bases, V lost 4 bases, and 3 bases had no gene match. CDR3 DNA (partial): TGTGCCAGCAGCTACGACAGGGACTATAATTCACCC. Translation: CASSYDRDYNSP. In full, the CDR3 is CASSYDRDYNSPLHF.

In the case of this clone: The read ends 3 residues early relative to the CDR3; the germline J gene fills the gap. The chain links TRBV2 to TRBJ2-7; the D is unclear. V lost 2 bases and J 2 bases, leaving 10 bases between the germline ends. There are 14 residues in the CDR3. CDR1 is SNHLY and CDR2 is FYNNEI in the germline V gene. CDR3 residues: CASSETLVAYEQYF. The CDR3 bases that were read are TGTGCCAGCAGTGAAACCCTAGTAGCCTACGAG. The whole variable domain, remainder taken from reference TRBV2 and TRBJ2-7, is EPEVTQTPSHQVTQMGQEVILRCVPISNHLYFYWYRQILGQKVEFLVSFYNNEISEKSEIFDDQFSVERPDGSNFTLKIRSTKLEDSAMYFCASSETLVAYEQYFGPGTRLTVT.

A note on this clone: The read ends 3 residues before the CDR3 terminus; that terminus is restored from the germline J gene. The J gene is TRBJ1-2, the V gene TRBV6-4; 8 nucleotides agree with TRBD1. This CDR3 comprises 13 residues. Germline V gene data show CDR1 as MRHNA and CDR2 as SNTAGT. V was clipped by 8 bases and J by 5 bases; unmatched bases: 7. CDR3 loop: CASRKGQGYGYTF. The part of the CDR3 DNA that was read is TGTGCCAGCCGTAAAGGACAGGGATATGGC.

The CDR3 protein is CASSRGQGGELFF. The sequenced CDR3 bases are TGTGCCAGCAGCAGGGGGCAGGGCGGGGAG. The chain recombines TRBV5-4 with TRBJ2-2, with TRBD1 matching over 7 bases. The CDR3 end falls 3 residues outside the read, so it is completed with the germline J gene. Germline-derived CDR1 and CDR2 are SGHNT and YYREEE (reference sequence). The CDR3 has 13 amino acids. After removal of 4 bases from V and 7 bases from J, the junction contained 4 bases not matched to a gene.

To note about this clone: The read halts 3 residues ahead of the CDR3 end, with the missing end drawn from the germline J gene. The chain carries TRBV7-2 and TRBJ2-5, with unresolved D. CDR3 length: 13 residues. Germline values: CDR1 SGHTA, CDR2 FQGNSA. V was cut by 5 bases and J by 5 bases, with 12 bases left in between. CDR3 bases read: TGTGCCAGCAGCCGCTCGAAAGCGGAGACC. Amino acid sequence: CASSRSKAET. The CDR3 as a whole reads CASSRSKAETQYF.

About this clone itself: The CDR3 goes on 3 residues after the read ends, and that part is filled in from the germline J gene. V is TRBV11-3 and J is TRBJ2-1, with 15 bases that match TRBD2. Germline V gene sequence: CDR1 SGHNT, CDR2 YENEEA. After removal of 5 bases from V and 8 bases from J, the junction contained 4 bases not matched to a gene. This CDR3 spans 15 amino acids. CDR3 DNA, as far as it was read: TGTGCCAGCAGCCCTGGGACTAGCGGGAGGCATGAG. Translated: CASSPGTSGRHE. The CDR3 in its entirety is CASSPGTSGRHEQFF. Using reference TRBV11-3 and TRBJ2-1 for the parts outside the CDR3, the full variable domain is EAGVVQSPRYKIIEKKQPVAFWCNPISGHNTLYWYLQNLGQGPELLIRYENEEAVDDSQLPKDRFSAERLKGVDSTLKIQPAELGDSAVYLCASSPGTSGRHEQFFGPGTRLTVL.